What follows are 26 T cell receptor beta chains derived from one specimen sequenced in a study of cytomegalovirus exposure and HLA in healthy donors. Amplification used 60 Vbeta primers and 13 Jbeta primers. Produced via immunoSEQ multiplex PCR; TCRdb's table is partial and in-frame only. Of 140,000 or so clones in the sample, roughly 80% were seen once. Sample: PBMCs. These TCRs come from a woman aged 25 to 39 in good health and CMV-seronegative.

The V and J genes are TRBV6-5 and TRBJ2-7, with D possibly TRBD1 on 6 matching bases. V was shortened by 6 bases and J by 5 bases, with 20 bases between the two germline ends. Germline CDR1 MNHEY, CDR2 SVGAGI. The CDR3 spans 15 residues. The CDR3 region is CASRPPGQLHDEQYF. The CDR3 DNA sequence: TGTGCCAGCAGACCACCGGGACAATTGCACGACGAGCAGTACTTC.

Comments on this clone: A junction end diverges from the germline sequence, so it may reflect a read error. The chain has TRBV2 and TRBJ1-5; D is undetermined. The CDR3 is made up of 17 amino acids. Germline CDR1 and CDR2: SNHLY and FYNNEI. For the CDR3, the DNA is TGTGCCAGCAGTGAAGCGGAGATATTTTTTAGCGATCAGCCCCAGCATTTT. It yields the protein CASSEAEIFFSDQPQHF.

The rearrangement uses TRBV11-2 and TRBJ1-3, with no clear D. The germline V gene encodes CDR1 SGHAT and CDR2 FQNNGV. Trimming pared 6 bases from V and 9 bases from J, leaving 15 bases between. The CDR3 has 13 amino acids. In DNA form, the CDR3 reads TGTGCCAGCAGATCTCTTAGGCGGGGCACCATATATTTT. It codes for CASRSLRRGTIYF.

The gene calls are TRBV30 and TRBJ1-5; D unclear. Germline V CDR1 and CDR2: GTSNPN, SVGIG (reference sequence). The CDR3 spans 13 residues. V was pared by 2 bases and J by 5 bases, with 10 bases between. CDR3: CAWSTGGDQPQHF. CDR3 bases: TGTGCCTGGAGTACGGGAGGCGATCAGCCCCAGCATTTT.

This chain links TRBV27 with TRBJ2-1, with 10 bases aligning to TRBD2. This CDR3 is 18 amino acids long. The V and J ends lost 2 bases and 5 bases, in that order; junction bases with no gene match: 12. Germline values: CDR1 MNHEY, CDR2 SMNVEV (reference sequence). CDR3 nucleotides: TGTGCCAGCAGTTTACTTATTGGGGGACTAGCGCTTAACAATGAGCAGTTCTTC. Protein: CASSLLIGGLALNNEQFF.

CDR3 nucleotides: TGTGCCAGCAGCCCCCGGGACAGCCGATTGTATGGCTACACCTTC. Amino acid sequence: CASSPRDSRLYGYTF. The V and J genes are TRBV6-5 and TRBJ1-2; 7 positions match TRBD1. Trimming took 6 bases from V and 5 from J; bases not matched to a gene: 12. The CDR3 spans 15 residues. CDR1 is MNHEY, CDR2 SVGAGI, per germline.

The chain links TRBV14 to TRBJ2-5; tentatively, D is TRBD2 (5 bases). CDR1 SGHDN and CDR2 FVKESK come from the germline V gene. The V and J ends lost 0 bases and 5 bases respectively, with 16 bases between them. The CDR3 runs 16 residues. The CDR3 loop reads CASSQDLPQSGETQYF. CDR3 in DNA: TGTGCCAGCAGCCAAGATCTCCCACAGTCGGGGGAGACCCAGTACTTC.

Regarding this clone: Compared with germline, one end of the junction differs, possibly owing to a read error. V gene TRBV7-9 combines with J gene TRBJ2-7; weak D call: TRBD1 (6 bases). CDR3 length: 16 amino acids. Germline V gene lookup returns CDR1 SEHNR and CDR2 FQNEAQ (reference sequence). The CDR3 loop is CSSSFIGQQQIYEQYF. The CDR3 coding sequence is TGTTCCAGCAGCTTTATCGGACAGCAGCAGATCTACGAGCAGTACTTC.

This clone was counted between two and nine times. The chain links TRBV5-6 to TRBJ1-1, with D tentatively TRBD1 (5 bases). This CDR3 region has 13 residues. Germline V gene lookup returns CDR1 SGHDT and CDR2 YYEEEE. Trimming took off 5 bases at V and 1 base at J, with 9 bases between the two ends. This CDR3 reads CASRVGRNTEAFF. As DNA, the CDR3 is TGTGCCAGCAGGGTGGGGCGGAACACTGAAGCTTTCTTT.

The chain recombines TRBV9 with TRBJ1-2; D perhaps matches TRBD1 (6 bases). The CDR3 contains 14 residues. From germline, CDR1 is SGDLS and CDR2 YYNGEE. V lost 4 bases and J 3 bases, leaving 13 bases between the germline ends. The CDR3 coding sequence is TGTGCCAGCAGCTTCAGTTGGGGGCACTATGGCTACACCTTC. Translation gives CASSFSWGHYGYTF.

The chain has TRBV7-2 and TRBJ2-1, with D possibly being TRBD1 (5 bases). V was pared by 0 bases and J by 7 bases, with 7 bases between. CDR3 size: 13 residues. Germline V gene data show CDR1 as SGHTA and CDR2 as FQGNSA. CDR3 sequence: CASSLAQGNEQFF. In nucleotides, the CDR3 is TGTGCCAGCAGCTTAGCTCAGGGAAATGAGCAGTTCTTC.

V gene TRBV7-2 combines with J gene TRBJ1-6; 7 bases are a match to TRBD1. Trimming took 1 base from V and 3 from J; bases not matched to a gene: 0. Germline CDR1 and CDR2: SGHTA and FQGNSA. This CDR3 is 15 amino acids long. CDR3 residues: CASSLGTGYNSPLHF. As DNA, the CDR3 is TGTGCCAGCAGCTTAGGGACAGGCTATAATTCACCCCTCCACTTT.

This rearrangement joins TRBV5-1 to TRBJ2-7; no definite D call. Trimming stripped 0 bases from V and 6 bases from J, with 10 bases between. This CDR3 comprises 13 residues. Germline lookup yields CDR1 SGHRS and CDR2 YFSETQ. CDR3: CASSLEYGREQYF. The CDR3 nucleotides are TGCGCCAGCAGCTTGGAATATGGGCGCGAGCAGTACTTC.

The chain employs TRBV19 and TRBJ2-5; TRBD2 is a possible D gene (5 bases). In germline, CDR1 is LNHDA, CDR2 SQIVND (reference sequence). V lost 6 bases to trimming and J lost 7 bases, with 21 bases between them. This CDR3 is 15 amino acids long. CDR3 bases: TGTGCCAGTAGCTTAACGGACTTCCCCGGGCGGACCCAGTACTTC. Its translation is CASSLTDFPGRTQYF.

This clone was recorded only once. The chain carries TRBV7-9 and TRBJ2-1; 8 bases align to TRBD2. The germline V gene has CDR1 SEHNR and CDR2 FQNEAQ (reference sequence). The ends lost 4 bases at V and 0 bases at J; junction bases unmatched: 8. The CDR3 loop spans 17 amino acids. The CDR3, as DNA: TGTGCCAGCAGCTCAACCTTAGCGGGGCCCTCCTACAATGAGCAGTTCTTC. Translating gives CASSSTLAGPSYNEQFF.

This chain connects TRBV27 to TRBJ2-7; TRBD1 aligns across 7 bases. The CDR3 has 14 amino acids. With 2 bases clipped from V and 2 bases from J, the junction kept 3 bases outside the gene matches. The germline gives CDR1 MNHEY, CDR2 SMNVEV (reference sequence). CDR3 sequence reads: CASSLDGTAYEQYF. The CDR3 bases are TGTGCCAGCAGTTTAGACGGGACAGCCTACGAGCAGTACTTC.

The gene calls are TRBV19 and TRBJ1-4, with 8 bases matching TRBD1. Trimming took 3 bases from V and 8 from J; bases not matched to a gene: 8. CDR3 length: 15 amino acids. Looked up from germline, CDR1 is LNHDA and CDR2 is SQIVND (reference sequence). The CDR3 region is CASSMFDRGGEKLFF. The DNA for the CDR3 is TGTGCCAGTAGTATGTTCGACAGGGGTGGAGAAAAACTGTTTTTT.

This clone was observed a few times. V usage is TRBV10-3 and J usage is TRBJ1-1; unclear D gene. The CDR3 covers 17 residues. From germline, CDR1 is ENHRY and CDR2 SYGVKD. V was pared by 2 bases and J by 1 base, with 17 bases between. Here the CDR3 reads CAISEVGRGVRNTEAFF. The DNA for the CDR3 is TGTGCCATCAGTGAGGTGGGCCGCGGGGTTAGGAACACTGAAGCTTTCTTT.

This chain links TRBV7-2 with TRBJ2-3, with no clear D. V gave up 6 bases and J gave up 2 bases, with 9 bases separating them. CDR1 is SGHTA and CDR2 is FQGNSA in the germline V gene. This CDR3 comprises 13 residues. CDR3: CASSFLITDTQYF. For the CDR3, the DNA is TGTGCCAGCAGTTTCCTTATCACAGATACGCAGTATTTT.

A single count supports this clone. This chain's CDR3 is CASTQLAGDTGELFF. CDR3 nucleotides: TGTGCCAGTACCCAACTAGCGGGCGACACCGGGGAGCTGTTTTTT. The chain carries TRBV19 and TRBJ2-2, with 9 nucleotides matching TRBD2. Germline-derived CDR1 and CDR2 are LNHDA and SQIVND (reference sequence). The V gene end was trimmed by 7 bases and the J gene end by 3 bases; junction bases not matched to a gene: 6. The CDR3 loop spans 15 amino acids.

This sequence joins TRBV21-1 and TRBJ2-2; the table gives TRBD2 as D, unverified against the DNA. TRBV21-1 is annotated as a pseudogene. The CDR3 is made up of 14 amino acids. As DNA, the CDR3 is TGTGCCAGCAGCAAAGGCGGGGACACCGGGGAGCTGTTTTTT. It translates to CASSKGGDTGELFF.

This rearrangement joins TRBV4-2 to TRBJ1-2; no reliable D call. Deletions cut 2 bases from V and 3 bases from J, with 10 bases between. Germline V gene lookup returns CDR1 LGHNA and CDR2 YNFKEQ. The CDR3 totals 14 residues. The CDR3 bases are TGTGCCAGCAGCCAACCCGGTATGGACTATGGCTACACCTTC. It yields the protein CASSQPGMDYGYTF.

CDR3 region: CASIETTDTQYF. In nucleotides, the CDR3 is TGTGCCAGCATAGAAACCACAGATACGCAGTATTTT. The chain combines TRBV6-1 with TRBJ2-3; D unresolved. V gave up 7 bases and J gave up 2 bases, with 7 bases separating them. Germline CDR1 is MNHNS and CDR2 is SASEGT. The length of the CDR3 is 12 residues.

The J gene is TRBJ1-5, the V gene TRBV20-1, with no clear D. Germline values: CDR1 DFQATT, CDR2 SNEGSKA (reference sequence). The V end lost 3 bases, the J end lost 12 bases, and 12 bases lay between the germline ends. The CDR3 is made up of 11 amino acids. CDR3 DNA sequence: TGCAGTGCTAGTCTGCCCCCCGGCCAGCATTTT. Its translation is CSASLPPGQHF.

The chain carries TRBV19 and TRBJ2-3; D is possibly TRBD2 (6 bases). This CDR3 is built from 13 residues. Germline CDR1 and CDR2: LNHDA and SQIVND (reference sequence). Trimming removed 4 bases from V and 5 bases from J, with 10 bases in between. The CDR3 DNA reads as TGTGCCAGTAGTAGAATCGGGGGAGATACGCAGTATTTT. This codes for CASSRIGGDTQYF.

V usage is TRBV2 and J usage is TRBJ1-4, with a possible D match to TRBD1 (6 bases). Trimming cost V 6 bases and J 4 bases, with 15 bases left between them. This CDR3 comprises 15 residues. Per the germline V gene, CDR1 is SNHLY and CDR2 is FYNNEI. CDR3 DNA: TGTGCCAGCAGGGCCAATGGACAGCATAATGAAAAACTGTTTTTT. This sequence encodes CASRANGQHNEKLFF.